A single TCR beta chain is shown here with its context. Its antigen is currently unknown. The length of the CDR3 is 13 residues. V was cut by 3 bases and J by 3 bases, with 8 bases left in between. The germline V gene has CDR1 MNHEY and CDR2 SMNVEV (reference sequence). Use of 60 Vbeta and 13 Jbeta primers characterized the PCR. TCRdb's copy holds only in-frame clones and misses some; the assay was immunoSEQ multiplex PCR. This repertoire includes 150,000 to 200,000 clones. Donors consisted of healthy bone marrow donors. This sample stems from a study of cytomegalovirus exposure and HLA in healthy donors. General study results and limits: In a later analysis, TCR association rates varied by HLA locus: DRB1 most, HLA-C fewest. An assumption of roughly uniform sequencing depth across donors underlay the presence/absence analyses.

This sequence originates from a woman aged 60-70 years in good health and CMV-seronegative. The chain has TRBV27 and TRBJ1-2; the D gene is possibly TRBD1 (5 bases). Sample: PBMCs. This chain's CDR3 is CASSLGGYYGYTF. CDR3 DNA: TGTGCCAGCAGTTTGGGGGGGTACTATGGCTACACCTTC.